These 10 T cell receptor beta chains were all obtained from the same sample, sequenced in a study of blood T cells in healthy people across ages. Then a second PCR, running about 6 to 12 cycles, was carried out with a sample-barcoded 5' primer and a J-beta primer mix. One entry per CDR3 protein results from TCRdb running MiXCR on the 5' RACE reads. The top ten clones hold roughly 51% of a sample with a few hundred thousand distinct CDR3 sequences, approximately 51% of them seen once. The sequencing input was blood. These receptors were taken from a man aged 55 to 70 in good health.

A few counts support this clonotype. The rearrangement joins TRBV7-3 to TRBJ2-1; TRBD2 aligns across 13 bases. The CDR3 covers 20 residues. Germline-derived CDR1 and CDR2 are SGHTA and FQGTGA. The V gene end was trimmed by 4 bases and the J gene end by 5 bases; junction bases not matched to a gene: 17. CDR3 loop: CASSSTGLAGVRGENNEQFF. The CDR3 nucleotides are TGTGCCAGCAGCTCAACCGGACTAGCGGGAGTTCGAGGGGAAAACAATGAGCAGTTCTTC.

The V call is TRBV20-1, the J call TRBJ2-5, with a weak D call TRBD1 (7 bases). Germline CDR1 DFQATT, CDR2 SNEGSKA (reference sequence). The V gene lost 2 bases and the J gene lost 1 base, with 8 bases spanning the gap. The CDR3 covers 13 residues. The CDR3 loop reads CSARQGGQETQYF. The CDR3 bases are TGCAGTGCTAGACAGGGGGGCCAAGAGACCCAGTACTTC.

This clonotype occurred a few times. The J gene is TRBJ2-1, the V gene TRBV27, with D maybe TRBD2 (5 bases). V was trimmed by 7 bases and J by 8 bases, leaving 9 bases between them. The length of the CDR3 is 11 residues. The germline V gene encodes CDR1 MNHEY and CDR2 SMNVEV (reference sequence). CDR3 region: CASTPEDEQFF. The CDR3 DNA reads TGTGCCAGCACCCCGGAGGATGAGCAGTTCTTC.

The chain employs TRBV7-9 and TRBJ2-7, with 13 bases fitting TRBD2. The CDR3 length is 15 residues. The junction had 9 bases not matched to a gene; V was cut back by 6 bases and J by 7 bases. Germline V gene sequence: CDR1 SEHNR, CDR2 FQNEAQ (reference sequence). CDR3 amino acids: CASSRLAGGYNEQYF. The CDR3 DNA sequence: TGTGCCAGCAGTCGACTAGCGGGAGGCTACAATGAGCAGTACTTC.

The chain has TRBV20-1 and TRBJ2-1, with D tentatively TRBD2 (6 bases). Trimming shortened V by 1 base and J by 6 bases, and 13 bases separated the two germline ends. Germline CDR1 is DFQATT and CDR2 is SNEGSKA (reference sequence). This CDR3 region has 14 residues. CDR3 in amino acids: CSARGSGPFNEQFF. The DNA of the CDR3 is TGCAGTGCTAGAGGAAGCGGGCCATTCAATGAGCAGTTCTTC.

This clonotype occurred a few times. The chain combines TRBV20-1 with TRBJ2-7; 9 nucleotides align to TRBD1. This CDR3 has 12 amino acids. J was trimmed by 4 bases and V by 6 bases; bases with no gene match: 4. CDR1 is DFQATT, CDR2 SNEGSKA, per germline (reference sequence). This chain's CDR3 is CSAPQGAYEQYF. The CDR3 DNA sequence: TGCAGTGCCCCACAGGGGGCGTACGAGCAGTACTTC.

The chain links TRBV21-1 to TRBJ2-3; the table's TRBD1 call for D was not verified on the DNA. TRBV21-1 is designated a pseudogene. The CDR3 extends over 15 amino acids. Written as DNA, the CDR3 is TGTGCCAGCAGACTGTTACGGGACAGAACAGATACGCAGTATTTT. This encodes CASRLLRDRTDTQYF.

This clonotype has only one observation. For the CDR3, the DNA is TGTGCCAGCAGCCACAGGGTTATGAATTCACCCCTCCACTTT. It specifies CASSHRVMNSPLHF. The rearrangement links TRBV12-3 or TRBV12-4 to TRBJ1-6; tentative D call: TRBD1 (6 bases). V lost 6 bases to trimming and J lost 7 bases, with 13 bases between them. This CDR3 region has 14 residues.

This clonotype was detected a few times. The rearrangement uses TRBV2 and TRBJ2-5; D is undetermined. Germline CDR1 and CDR2: SNHLY and FYNNEI. Trimming stripped 1 base from V and 5 bases from J, with 11 bases between. The CDR3 contains 14 residues. The CDR3 bases are TGTGCCAGCAGTGAAGGGCAGGTGGGGGAGACCCAGTACTTC. This gives the protein CASSEGQVGETQYF. Complete variable domain (other parts from reference TRBV2 and TRBJ2-5): EPEVTQTPSHQVTQMGQEVILRCVPISNHLYFYWYRQILGQKVEFLVSFYNNEISEKSEIFDDQFSVERPDGSNFTLKIRSTKLEDSAMYFCASSEGQVGETQYFGPGTRLLVL.

This chain joins TRBV7-9 and TRBJ1-1; D is perhaps TRBD1 (6 bases). Per the germline V gene, CDR1 is SEHNR and CDR2 is FQNEAQ (reference sequence). V lost 2 bases, J lost 1 base, and 11 bases lay in between. This CDR3 spans 15 amino acids. The DNA for the CDR3 is TGTGCCAGCAGCTTAAGCTGGGGGGCGAACACTGAAGCTTTCTTT. It encodes CASSLSWGANTEAFF.